This T cell receptor (beta chain) was profiled in a study of neoadjuvant anti-PD-1 for oral cavity cancer. Findings and caveats of the study: With three patients per group, TCR findings need larger cohorts. Expansion of preexisting intratumoral clones was suggested to aid response.

Patients had HPV-negative, locally advanced oral cavity squamous cell carcinoma. The V end was cut by 0 bases, the J end by 3 bases, with 9 bases between. Germline loops: CDR1 LNHNV, CDR2 YYDKDF (reference sequence). The CDR3 sequence is 14 residues long. The sample holds a few counts of this clone. Its target is not known. Tumor libraries mostly used 4 to 5 ug genomic DNA, two replicates each. Produced via immunoSEQ multiplex PCR; TCRdb's table is partial and in-frame only. The sample contains over 10,000 clones, around 58% of which appear only once. The specimen comprised tumor tissue, sampled before nivolumab (anti-PD-1) treatment. This sequence was found in a person aged 40 to 85 with oral cavity squamous cell carcinoma. This chain links TRBV15 with TRBJ2-7; D is ambiguous. The CDR3 here is CATSREGLGYEQYF. The CDR3 DNA reads TGTGCCACCAGCAGAGAGGGCCTTGGCTACGAGCAGTACTTC.